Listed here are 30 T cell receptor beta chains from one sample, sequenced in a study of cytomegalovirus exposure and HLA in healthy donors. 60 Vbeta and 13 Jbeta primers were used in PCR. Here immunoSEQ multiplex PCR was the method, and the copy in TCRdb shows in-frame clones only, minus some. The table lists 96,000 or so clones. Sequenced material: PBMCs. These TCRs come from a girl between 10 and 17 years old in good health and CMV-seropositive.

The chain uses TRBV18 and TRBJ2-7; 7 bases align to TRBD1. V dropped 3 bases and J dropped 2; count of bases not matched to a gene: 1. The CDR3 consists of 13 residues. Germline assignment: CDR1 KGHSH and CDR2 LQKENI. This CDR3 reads CASSPTGAYEQYF. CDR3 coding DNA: TGTGCCAGCTCACCCACAGGGGCCTACGAGCAGTACTTC.

The CDR3 DNA is TGTGCCAGCAGCTTAGCCCCGGGGGGCGGTTCACCCCTCCACTTT. It yields the protein CASSLAPGGGSPLHF. V and J are TRBV7-9 and TRBJ1-6, with a tentative D call TRBD1 (6 bases). The CDR3 is 15 residues long. Germline-derived CDR1 and CDR2 are SEHNR and FQNEAQ (reference sequence). The V and J ends lost 0 bases and 9 bases respectively, with 12 bases between them.

CDR3 loop: CASSPEYGANVLTF. The CDR3 DNA sequence: TGTGCCAGCAGCCCCGAGTATGGGGCCAACGTCCTGACTTTC. The V call is TRBV9, the J call TRBJ2-6; D is ambiguous. Looked up from germline, CDR1 is SGDLS and CDR2 is YYNGEE. The CDR3 has 14 amino acids. V lost 4 bases and J lost 3, with 8 bases in between.

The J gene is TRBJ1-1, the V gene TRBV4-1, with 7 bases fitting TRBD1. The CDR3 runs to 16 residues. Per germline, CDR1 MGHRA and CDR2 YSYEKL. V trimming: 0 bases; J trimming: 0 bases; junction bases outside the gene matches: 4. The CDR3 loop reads CASSQDDRAMNTEAFF. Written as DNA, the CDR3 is TGCGCCAGCAGCCAAGATGACAGGGCGATGAACACTGAAGCTTTCTTT.

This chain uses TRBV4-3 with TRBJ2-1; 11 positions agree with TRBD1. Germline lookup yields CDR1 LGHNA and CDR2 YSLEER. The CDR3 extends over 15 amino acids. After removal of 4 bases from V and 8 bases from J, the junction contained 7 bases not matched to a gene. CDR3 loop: CASSLSGQGAYEQFF. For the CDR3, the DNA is TGCGCCAGCAGCCTCTCCGGACAGGGGGCCTATGAGCAGTTCTTC.

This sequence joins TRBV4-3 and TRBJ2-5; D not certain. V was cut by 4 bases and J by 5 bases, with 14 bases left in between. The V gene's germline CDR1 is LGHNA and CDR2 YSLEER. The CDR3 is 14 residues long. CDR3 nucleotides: TGCGCCAGCAGCCCTTCAGGCGTCCGGGAGACCCAGTACTTC. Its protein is CASSPSGVRETQYF.

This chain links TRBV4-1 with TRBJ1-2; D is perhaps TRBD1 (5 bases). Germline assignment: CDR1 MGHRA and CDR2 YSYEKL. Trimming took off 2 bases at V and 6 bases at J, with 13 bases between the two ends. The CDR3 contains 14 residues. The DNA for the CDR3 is TGCGCCAGCAGCCAACCTGGGGAGGACAATGGCTACACCTTC. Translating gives CASSQPGEDNGYTF.

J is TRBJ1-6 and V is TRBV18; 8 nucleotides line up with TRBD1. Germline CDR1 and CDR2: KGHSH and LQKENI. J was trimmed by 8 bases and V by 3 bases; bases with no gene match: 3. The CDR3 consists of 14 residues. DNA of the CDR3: TGTGCCAGCTCACCCGGGACAGGCGATTCACCCCTCCACTTT. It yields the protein CASSPGTGDSPLHF. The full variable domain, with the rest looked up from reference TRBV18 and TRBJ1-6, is NAGVMQNPRHLVRRRGQEARLRCSPMKGHSHVYWYRQLPEEGLKFMVYLQKENIIDESGMPKERFSAEFPKEGPSILRIQQVVRGDSAAYFCASSPGTGDSPLHFGNGTRLTVT.

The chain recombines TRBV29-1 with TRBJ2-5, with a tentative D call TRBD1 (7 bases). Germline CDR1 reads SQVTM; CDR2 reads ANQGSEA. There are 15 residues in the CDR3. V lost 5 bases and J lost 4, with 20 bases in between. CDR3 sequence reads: CSVSGIIRGAETQYF. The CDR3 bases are TGCAGCGTTTCGGGCATCATCAGGGGGGCAGAGACCCAGTACTTC.

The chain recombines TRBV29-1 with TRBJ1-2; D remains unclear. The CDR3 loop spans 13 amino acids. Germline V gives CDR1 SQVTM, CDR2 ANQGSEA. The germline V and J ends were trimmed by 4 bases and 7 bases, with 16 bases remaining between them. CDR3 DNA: TGCAGCGTTGCTAAGCGCCTTTTAGGTGGCTACACCTTC. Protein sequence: CSVAKRLLGGYTF.

This CDR3 reads CASSLWTAEAFF. For the CDR3, the DNA is TGTGCCAGCAGCTTATGGACAGCTGAAGCTTTCTTT. The chain joins TRBV7-9 to TRBJ1-1; a weak D match, TRBD1 (6 bases). Trimming pared 2 bases from V and 6 bases from J, leaving 7 bases between. There are 12 residues in the CDR3. CDR1 SEHNR and CDR2 FQNEAQ come from the germline V gene (reference sequence).

The CDR3 region is CASSPGTMAYGYTF. The CDR3 bases are TGTGCCAGCTCTCCCGGGACAATGGCGTATGGCTACACCTTC. The chain is built from TRBV18 and TRBJ1-2, with D possibly TRBD1 on 6 matching bases. In germline, CDR1 is KGHSH, CDR2 LQKENI. V dropped 6 bases and J dropped 5 bases, with 16 bases sitting between them. The CDR3 loop spans 14 amino acids.

The CDR3 reads CASSQDYGTDTQYF. For the CDR3, the DNA is TGCGCCAGCAGCCAGGACTACGGGACAGATACGCAGTATTTT. The chain recombines TRBV4-3 with TRBJ2-3, with D possibly TRBD2 on 6 matching bases. Germline-derived CDR1 and CDR2 are LGHNA and YSLEER. CDR3 length: 14 residues. The ends were cut back, 3 bases at V and 3 bases at J, with 10 bases in the middle.

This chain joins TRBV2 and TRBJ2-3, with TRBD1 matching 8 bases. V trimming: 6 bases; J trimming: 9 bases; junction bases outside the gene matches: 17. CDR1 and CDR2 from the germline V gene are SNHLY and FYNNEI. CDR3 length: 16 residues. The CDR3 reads CASRTGTGGFLGTQYF. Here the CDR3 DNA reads TGTGCCAGCAGGACCGGGACAGGAGGCTTCCTGGGGACGCAGTATTTT.

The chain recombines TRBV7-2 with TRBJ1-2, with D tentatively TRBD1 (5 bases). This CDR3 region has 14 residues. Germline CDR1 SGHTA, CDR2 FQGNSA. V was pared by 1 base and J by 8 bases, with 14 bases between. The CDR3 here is CASSLVARVDGYTF. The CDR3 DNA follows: TGTGCCAGCAGCTTAGTAGCCAGGGTGGACGGCTACACCTTC. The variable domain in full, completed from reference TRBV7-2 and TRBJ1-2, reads GAGVSQSPSNKVTEKGKDVELRCDPISGHTALYWYRQSLGQGLEFLIYFQGNSAPDKSGLPSDRFSAERTGGSVSTLTIQRTQQEDSAVYLCASSLVARVDGYTFGSGTRLTVV.

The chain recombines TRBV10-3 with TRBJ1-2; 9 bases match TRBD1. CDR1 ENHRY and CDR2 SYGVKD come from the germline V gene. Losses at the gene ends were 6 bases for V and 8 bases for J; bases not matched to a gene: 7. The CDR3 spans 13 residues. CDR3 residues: CAIRGTGLLGYTF. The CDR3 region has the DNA TGTGCCATCAGGGGGACAGGGCTTCTCGGCTACACCTTC.

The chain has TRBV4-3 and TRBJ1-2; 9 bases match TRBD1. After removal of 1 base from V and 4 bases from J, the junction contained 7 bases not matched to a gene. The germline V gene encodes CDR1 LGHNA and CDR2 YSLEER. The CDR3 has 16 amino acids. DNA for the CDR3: TGCGCCAGCAGCCAAGGAGCCGGGACAGGGCGCTATGGCTACACCTTC. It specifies CASSQGAGTGRYGYTF.

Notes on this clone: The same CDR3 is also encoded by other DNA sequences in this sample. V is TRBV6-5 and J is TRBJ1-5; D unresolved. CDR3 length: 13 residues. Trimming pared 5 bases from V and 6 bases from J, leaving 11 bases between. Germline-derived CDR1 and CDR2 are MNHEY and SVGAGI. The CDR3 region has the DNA TGTGCCAGCAGTCTAACGCCGGGTCAGCCCCAGCATTTT. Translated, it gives CASSLTPGQPQHF.

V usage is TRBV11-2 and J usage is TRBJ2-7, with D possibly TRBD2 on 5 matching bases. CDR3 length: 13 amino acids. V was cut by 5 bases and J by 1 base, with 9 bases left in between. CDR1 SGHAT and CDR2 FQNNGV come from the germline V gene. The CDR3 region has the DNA TGTGCCAGCAGCGAGGAGGTTTCCTACGAGCAGTACTTC. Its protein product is CASSEEVSYEQYF.

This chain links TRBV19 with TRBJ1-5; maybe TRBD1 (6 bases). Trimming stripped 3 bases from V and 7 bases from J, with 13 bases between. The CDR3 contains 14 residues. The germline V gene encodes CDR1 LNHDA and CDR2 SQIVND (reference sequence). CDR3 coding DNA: TGTGCCAGTAGTATTCAGACAGGTAACCAGCCCCAGCATTTT. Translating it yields CASSIQTGNQPQHF.

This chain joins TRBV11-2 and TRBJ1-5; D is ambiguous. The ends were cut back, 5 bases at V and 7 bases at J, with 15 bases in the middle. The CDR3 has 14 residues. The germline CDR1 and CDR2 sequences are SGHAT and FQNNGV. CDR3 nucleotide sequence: TGTGCCAGCAGCCCAGGAAACGGAGGGCAGCCCCAGCATTTT. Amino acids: CASSPGNGGQPQHF.

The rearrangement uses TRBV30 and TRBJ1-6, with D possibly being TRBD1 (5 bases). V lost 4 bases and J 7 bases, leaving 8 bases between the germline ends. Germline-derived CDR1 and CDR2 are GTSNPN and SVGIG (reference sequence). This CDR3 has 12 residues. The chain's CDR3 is CAWKQENSPLHF. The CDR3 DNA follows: TGTGCCTGGAAACAGGAAAATTCACCCCTCCACTTT.

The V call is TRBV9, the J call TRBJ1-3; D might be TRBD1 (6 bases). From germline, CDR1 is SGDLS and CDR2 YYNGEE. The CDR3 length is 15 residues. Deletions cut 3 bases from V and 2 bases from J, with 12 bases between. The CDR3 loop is CASSAPGAPGNTIYF. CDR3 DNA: TGTGCCAGCAGCGCCCCAGGGGCCCCTGGAAACACCATATATTTT.

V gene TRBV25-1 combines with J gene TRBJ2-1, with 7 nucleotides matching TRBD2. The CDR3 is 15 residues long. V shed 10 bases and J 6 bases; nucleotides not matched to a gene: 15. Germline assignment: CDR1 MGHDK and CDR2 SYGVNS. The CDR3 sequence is CATSGSVAGFNEQFF. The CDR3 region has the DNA TGTGCCACCTCCGGCTCGGTAGCGGGCTTCAATGAGCAGTTCTTC.

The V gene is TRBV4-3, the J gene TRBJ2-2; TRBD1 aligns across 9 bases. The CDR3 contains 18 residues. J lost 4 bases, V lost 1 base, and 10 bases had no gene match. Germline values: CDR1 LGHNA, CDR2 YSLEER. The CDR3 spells CASSQALVGDRVTGELFF. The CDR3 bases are TGCGCCAGCAGCCAAGCTTTGGTTGGGGACAGGGTCACCGGGGAGCTGTTTTTT.

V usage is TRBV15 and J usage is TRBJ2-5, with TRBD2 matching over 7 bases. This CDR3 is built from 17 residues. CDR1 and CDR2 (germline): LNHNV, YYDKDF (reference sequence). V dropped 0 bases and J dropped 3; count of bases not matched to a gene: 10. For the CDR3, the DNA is TGTGCCACCAGCAGAGATAGCGGAGGACTAGGGGAAGAGACCCAGTACTTC. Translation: CATSRDSGGLGEETQYF.

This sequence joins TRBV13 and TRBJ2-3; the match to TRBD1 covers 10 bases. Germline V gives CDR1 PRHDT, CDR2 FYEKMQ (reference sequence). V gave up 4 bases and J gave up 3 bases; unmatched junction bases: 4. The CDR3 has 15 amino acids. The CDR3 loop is CASSWGQGMTDTQYF. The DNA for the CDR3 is TGTGCCAGCAGCTGGGGACAGGGGATGACAGATACGCAGTATTTT.

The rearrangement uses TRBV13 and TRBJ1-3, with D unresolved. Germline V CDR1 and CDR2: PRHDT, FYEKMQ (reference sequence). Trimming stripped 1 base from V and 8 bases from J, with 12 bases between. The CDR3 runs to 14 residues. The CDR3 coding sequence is TGTGCCAGCAGCTTAGCGGGCCTGGAGGACACCATATATTTT. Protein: CASSLAGLEDTIYF.

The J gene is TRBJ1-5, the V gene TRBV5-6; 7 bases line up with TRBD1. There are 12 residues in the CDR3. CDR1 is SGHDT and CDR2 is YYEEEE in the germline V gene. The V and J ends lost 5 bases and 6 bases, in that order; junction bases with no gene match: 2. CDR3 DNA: TGTGCCAGCAGTACAGGGGTTCAGCCCCAGCATTTT. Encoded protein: CASSTGVQPQHF.

The CDR3 nucleotides are TGTGCCAGCAGTTACGGGGGGGAGGAGCAGTACTTC. It encodes CASSYGGEEQYF. The rearrangement links TRBV6-6 to TRBJ2-7; 7 bases are shared with TRBD2. The CDR3 loop spans 12 amino acids. Per the germline V gene, CDR1 is MNHNY and CDR2 is SVGAGI (reference sequence). V lost 2 bases, J lost 7 bases, and 2 bases stayed unmatched.